This TCR beta chain was observed in a study of blood T cell repertoires in COVID-19. Sequenced by immunoSEQ multiplex PCR; TCRdb stores in-frame clones only, minus some. The table shows about 290,000 clones, with under 90% occurring only once. CDR1 and CDR2 from the germline V gene are LNHDA and SQIVND (reference sequence). J lost 0 bases, V lost 5 bases, and 5 bases had no gene match. This CDR3 is built from 17 residues. The chain joins TRBV19 to TRBJ2-2, with 11 bases lining up with TRBD2. This clonotype was sampled from a woman in her thirties with COVID-19, enrolled during active disease. The sequencing sample was made of peripheral blood. DNA of the CDR3: TGTGCCAGTAGTGCTAGCGGGGGGATCCCGAACACCGGGGAGCTGTTTTTT. Encoded protein: CASSASGGIPNTGELFF.